This TCR beta chain is from a study of shared clonotypes between healthy human individuals. About the study: Each donor's CD8 memory used one plate, CD8 naive two, each CD4 subset three. Study-wide results and caveats: As a rule, naive subsets had a larger estimated richness than memory subsets. Against clonotypes common to all four donors, non-shared ones had lower generation probabilities.

V lost 4 bases and J 2 bases, leaving 25 bases between the germline ends. Germline CDR1 and CDR2: SEHNR and FQNEAQ (reference sequence). The CDR3 spans 19 residues. With regard to this clone: Its antigen is unknown.

Profiling relied on immunoSEQ multiplex PCR, and the TCRdb table lists in-frame clones only, not all of them. This sample has some 630,000 clones, with roughly 78% found just once. The material sequenced was memory CD4+ T cells sorted from blood. Sample subset: CD45RA-negative fraction. The receptor's source is a woman under 40 in good health. The chain carries TRBV7-9 and TRBJ2-3, with no clear D. In DNA form, the CDR3 reads TGTGCCAGCAGCTCCACAAATCAAGTTACCGTCCCCACCACAGATACGCAGTATTTT. Translated: CASSSTNQVTVPTTDTQYF.